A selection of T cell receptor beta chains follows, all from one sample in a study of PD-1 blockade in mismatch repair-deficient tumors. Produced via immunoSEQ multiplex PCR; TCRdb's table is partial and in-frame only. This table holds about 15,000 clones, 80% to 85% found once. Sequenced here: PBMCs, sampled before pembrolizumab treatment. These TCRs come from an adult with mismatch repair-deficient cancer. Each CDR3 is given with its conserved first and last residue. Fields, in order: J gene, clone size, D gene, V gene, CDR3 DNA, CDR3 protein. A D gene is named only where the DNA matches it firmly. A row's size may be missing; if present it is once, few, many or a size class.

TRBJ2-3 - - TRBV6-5 TGTGCCACCAGTTACCAGGGATCAGATACGCAGTATTTT CATSYQGSDTQYF
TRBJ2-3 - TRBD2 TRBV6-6 TGTGCCAGCAGGACCCTGACTAGCGGGTCGACAGATACGCAGTATTTT CASRTLTSGSTDTQYF
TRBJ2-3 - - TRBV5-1 TGCGCCAGCAGCACCTCCTATTACAGGGCCCTGGGGGATACGCAGTATTTT CASSTSYYRALGDTQYF
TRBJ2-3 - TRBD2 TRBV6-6 TGTGCCAGCAGTGCTAGCGGTCTGACAGATACGCAGTATTTT CASSASGLTDTQYF
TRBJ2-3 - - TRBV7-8 TGTGCCAGCAGCTTCCCCGAGCGGGCGGGGAGTGGTACGCAGTATTTT CASSFPERAGSGTQYF
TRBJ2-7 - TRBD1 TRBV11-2 TGTGCCAGCAGCCTGGGGACAGGGATGGGTAACAGGCAGTACTTC CASSLGTGMGNRQYF
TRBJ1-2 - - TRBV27 TGTGCCAGCAGCTATGGGACGGGGGGAATCTATGGCTACACCTTC CASSYGTGGIYGYTF
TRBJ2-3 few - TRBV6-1 TGTGCCAGCAGTGGGGAGAGGGACACAGATACGCAGTATTTT CASSGERDTDTQYF
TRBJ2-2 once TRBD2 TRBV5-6 TGTGCCAGCAGCGGTCCGGGAGGTCCCCCCGGGGAGCTGTTTTTT CASSGPGGPPGELFF
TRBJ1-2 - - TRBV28 TGTGCCAGCAGTAGGACGCTCGACGGCTACACCTTC CASSRTLDGYTF
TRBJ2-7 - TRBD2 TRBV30 TGTGCCTGGAGTTTAACGACTAGCGGGAGATTCTACGAGCAGTACTTC CAWSLTTSGRFYEQYF
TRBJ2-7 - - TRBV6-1 TGTGCCAGCAGACCCGGACAGAGCTCCTACGAGCAGTACTTC CASRPGQSSYEQYF
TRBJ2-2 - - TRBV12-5 TGTGCTAGTGGTTTGGTACTTGACTCCCAAAGGACTAAATACACCGGGGAGCTGTTTTTT CASGLVLDSQRTKYTGELFF
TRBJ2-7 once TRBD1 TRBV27 TGTGCCAGCAGTTCCCCCCGACAGGGGGGTGTGATTTCCTACGAGCAGTACTTC CASSSPRQGGVISYEQYF
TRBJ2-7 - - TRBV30 TGTGCCTGGAGTGTACAGGCCTACGAGCAGTACTTC CAWSVQAYEQYF
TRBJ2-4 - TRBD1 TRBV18 TGTGCCAGCTCACCCTCAGGGGGTCGCATTCAGTACTTC CASSPSGGRIQYF
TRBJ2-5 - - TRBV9 TGTGCCAGCAGCGTAGAAGGGGAGGTGCGGGAGACCCAGTACTTC CASSVEGEVRETQYF
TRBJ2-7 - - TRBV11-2 TGTGCCAGCAGCCCCAGGGGGCGGCCCCGGCTAGCGGTGCCCTACGAGCAGTACTTC CASSPRGRPRLAVPYEQYF
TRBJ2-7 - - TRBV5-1 TGCGCCAGCAGCCCCACAACGGGTTCCTACGAGCAGTACTTC CASSPTTGSYEQYF
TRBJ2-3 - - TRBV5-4 TGTGCCAGCAGCCCATCACCACTACTAGGTGCTTCAACAGATACGCAGTATTTT CASSPSPLLGASTDTQYF
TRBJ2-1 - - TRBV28 TGTGCCAGCAGTTTCCTGCCGCGGGGTAACCCAATCAATGAGCAGTTCTTC CASSFLPRGNPINEQFF
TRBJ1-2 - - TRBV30 TGTGCCTGGACAGAAACTAACTATGGCTACACCTTC CAWTETNYGYTF
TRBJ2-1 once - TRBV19 TGTGCCAGTAGTAACACGGGAGAGGTTGAGCAGTTCTTC CASSNTGEVEQFF
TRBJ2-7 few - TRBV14 TGTGCCAGCAGCCTTTTCGAGGACTACGAGCAGTACTTC CASSLFEDYEQYF
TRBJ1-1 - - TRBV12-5 TGTGCTAGTGGTTTGTTCGGAGAAGCTTTCTTT CASGLFGEAFF
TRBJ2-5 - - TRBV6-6 TGTGCCAGCACCCTGACAGTACAAGAGACCCAGTACTTC CASTLTVQETQYF
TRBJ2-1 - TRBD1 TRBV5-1 TGCGCCAGCAGCTTGGGTGGGACAGGGAGCTCCTACAATGAGCAGTTCTTC CASSLGGTGSSYNEQFF
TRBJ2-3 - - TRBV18 TGTGCCAGCTCACCACAACTTCAAACAGGGTTTGGCACAGATACGCAGTATTTT CASSPQLQTGFGTDTQYF
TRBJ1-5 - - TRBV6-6 TGTGCCAGCAGTTACTCGGATAAGGGGGTCTATCAGCCCCAGCATTTT CASSYSDKGVYQPQHF
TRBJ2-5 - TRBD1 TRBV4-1 TGCGCCAGCAGCCAACCCGACAGGGGCCAGACCCAGTACTTC CASSQPDRGQTQYF
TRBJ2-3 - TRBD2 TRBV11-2 TGTGCCAGCAGCTTGGGGGCGGGAGGGCCATCACACGATACGCAGTATTTT CASSLGAGGPSHDTQYF
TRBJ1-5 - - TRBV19 TGTGCCAGTAGTATCGGTCAGCCCCAGCATTTT CASSIGQPQHF
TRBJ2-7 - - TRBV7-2 TGTGCCAGCAGCTTAACCAGGGCCTCCTACGAGCAGTACTTC CASSLTRASYEQYF
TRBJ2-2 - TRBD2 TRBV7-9 TGTGCCGGTAGCGGGACCTCCACCGGGGAGCTGTTTTTT CAGSGTSTGELFF
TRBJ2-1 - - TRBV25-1 TGTGCCAGCAGTGAATCCCAGAGCTCCTACAATGAGCAGTTCTTC CASSESQSSYNEQFF
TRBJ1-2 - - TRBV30 TGTGCCTGGAGCGAGGGCAGAGACTATGGCTACACCTTC CAWSEGRDYGYTF
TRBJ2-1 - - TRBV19 TGTGCCAGTAGTACGAGGGATAAGCAGTTCTTC CASSTRDKQFF
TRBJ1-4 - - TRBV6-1 TGTGCCAGCAGTGAAGCGCTATGGGAGGGGTGGAATGAAAAACTGTTTTTT CASSEALWEGWNEKLFF
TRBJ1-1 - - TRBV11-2 TGTGCCAGCAGCTTAGTTAGCACTGAAGCTTTCTTT CASSLVSTEAFF
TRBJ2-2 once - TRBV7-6 TGTGCCAGCAGCCGAATTAGGCTCTCACAGTTATCCCCGGGGGAGCTGTTTTTT CASSRIRLSQLSPGELFF
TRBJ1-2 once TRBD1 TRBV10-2 TGCGCCAGCAGTGAAAACCGGGACAGCTATGGCTACACCTTC CASSENRDSYGYTF
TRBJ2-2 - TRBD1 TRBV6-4 TGTGCCAGCAGTGACGGACAGGGCACCGGGGAGCTGTTTTTT CASSDGQGTGELFF
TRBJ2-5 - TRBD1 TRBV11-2 TGTGCCAGCAGCTTAGCTAGGACAGGGTTTGAGGAGACCCAGTACTTC CASSLARTGFEETQYF
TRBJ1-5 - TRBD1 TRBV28 TGTGCCAGCAGTTTCCCCATGACAGGGCGGAGGGGCAATCAGCCCCAGCATTTT CASSFPMTGRRGNQPQHF
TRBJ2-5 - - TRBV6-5 TGTGCCAGCAGATTAAGACAGGCCCACCAAGAGACCCAGTACTTC CASRLRQAHQETQYF
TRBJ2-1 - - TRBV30 TGTGCCTGGAGCCGAACTACTAGCTTCTCCTACAATGAGCAGTTCTTC CAWSRTTSFSYNEQFF
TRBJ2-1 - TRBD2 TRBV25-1 TGTGCCAGCAGACTAGCGGGCCTAAAGCAGTTCTTC CASRLAGLKQFF
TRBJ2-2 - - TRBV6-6 TGTGCCAGCAGTTACGCTCCACTGTGGGACACCGGGGAGCTGTTTTTT CASSYAPLWDTGELFF
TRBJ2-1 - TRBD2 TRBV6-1 TGTGCCAGCAGTGCGAGCGGGGCCCTCTACAATGAGCAGTTCTTC CASSASGALYNEQFF
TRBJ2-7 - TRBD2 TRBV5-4 TGTGCCAGCAGCCCGGGAGCTAGCGGGAGTTACGAGCAGTACTTC CASSPGASGSYEQYF
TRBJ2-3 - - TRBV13 TGTGCCAGCAGCTTTAAAATCGGGTTCTACACAGATACGCAGTATTTT CASSFKIGFYTDTQYF
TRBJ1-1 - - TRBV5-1 TGCGCCAGCAGTTTTACACCGAACACTGAAGCTTTCTTT CASSFTPNTEAFF
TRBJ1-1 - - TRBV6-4 TGTGCCAGCAGTGACTCGACATTAACTGAAGCTTTCTTT CASSDSTLTEAFF
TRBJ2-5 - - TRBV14 TGTGCCAGCAGCCAAAAGACACGTCCGGAGACCCAGTACTTC CASSQKTRPETQYF